A single sample gave rise to the 12 T cell receptor beta chains below, sequenced in a study of blood T cells in healthy people across ages. With a J-beta primer mix and a sample-barcoded 5' primer, a second PCR ran about 7 to 12 cycles. In TCRdb, the 5' RACE reads were re-called with MiXCR into one record per CDR3 protein. The table includes around 800,000 distinct CDR3 sequences, roughly 44% detected once. Sequenced sample: blood. The source is a man aged 60-69 years in good health.

The chain links TRBV27 to TRBJ1-6; 7 positions match TRBD1. Trimming removed 5 bases from V and 3 bases from J; junction bases left unmatched: 13. The length of the CDR3 is 18 residues. Germline values: CDR1 MNHEY, CDR2 SMNVEV (reference sequence). DNA of the CDR3: TGTGCCAGCAGTACCCGACAGGGAAGAGGGGTCTATAATTCACCCCTCCACTTT. Translating it yields CASSTRQGRGVYNSPLHF.

This clonotype was seen just once. This chain links TRBV6-2 or TRBV6-3 with TRBJ1-1, with 7 bases fitting TRBD1. The length of the CDR3 is 15 residues. Germline V gene sequence: CDR1 MNHEY, CDR2 SVGEGT. V was clipped by 6 bases and J by 2 bases; unmatched bases: 9. The CDR3 region is CASRHQTGANTEAFF. CDR3 sequence (DNA): TGTGCCAGCAGACACCAAACAGGGGCCAACACTGAAGCTTTCTTT.

The genes are TRBV20-1 and TRBJ2-7; D is ambiguous. V gave up 3 bases and J gave up 3 bases, with 9 bases separating them. This CDR3 spans 12 amino acids. Per germline, CDR1 DFQATT and CDR2 SNEGSKA (reference sequence). The CDR3: CSASLGNYEQYF. The CDR3 DNA is TGCAGTGCTAGCCTCGGTAACTACGAGCAGTACTTC.

This chain connects TRBV6-5 to TRBJ2-3, with TRBD2 identical over 9 bases. The CDR3 loop spans 15 amino acids. V dropped 6 bases and J dropped 5; count of bases not matched to a gene: 9. Germline assignment: CDR1 MNHEY and CDR2 SVGAGI. The CDR3 protein is CASRDGRSGGDTQYF. The CDR3 DNA reads TGTGCCAGCAGGGACGGGCGTAGCGGGGGAGATACGCAGTATTTT.

The chain has TRBV20-1 and TRBJ2-2, with 9 bases identical to TRBD2. From germline, CDR1 is DFQATT and CDR2 SNEGSKA (reference sequence). V dropped 6 bases and J dropped 7; count of bases not matched to a gene: 6. This CDR3 contains 13 residues. The CDR3 protein is CSARLAAIGELFF. CDR3 nucleotides: TGCAGTGCCAGACTAGCGGCCATCGGGGAGCTGTTTTTT.

The J gene is TRBJ1-5, the V gene TRBV7-8; possibly TRBD1 for D (6 bases). V was shortened by 5 bases and J by 11 bases, with 16 bases between the two germline ends. The CDR3 is made up of 13 amino acids. Germline V CDR1 and CDR2: SGHVS, FQNEAQ. This CDR3 is CASSDDDRTAQHF. For the CDR3, the DNA is TGTGCCAGCAGCGATGACGACCGGACAGCCCAGCATTTT. Full variable domain (missing parts from reference TRBV7-8 and TRBJ1-5): GAGVSQSPRYKVAKRGQDVALRCDPISGHVSLFWYQQALGQGPEFLTYFQNEAQLDKSGLPSDRFFAERPEGSVSTLKIQRTQQEDSAVYLCASSDDDRTAQHFGDGTRLSIL.

The rearrangement joins TRBV9 to TRBJ2-7; the D is unclear. The CDR3 consists of 16 residues. CDR1 and CDR2 from the germline V gene are SGDLS and YYNGEE. V lost 3 bases, J lost 2 bases, and 18 bases lay in between. The CDR3 loop reads CASSARGVGTPYEQYF. DNA for the CDR3: TGTGCCAGCAGCGCCAGAGGTGTCGGAACTCCCTACGAGCAGTACTTC.

The chain has TRBV20-1 and TRBJ2-7, with a weak D call TRBD1 (6 bases). V lost 5 bases and J lost 2, with 13 bases in between. This CDR3 comprises 13 residues. Germline V CDR1 and CDR2: DFQATT, SNEGSKA (reference sequence). The CDR3 nucleotides are TGCAGTGCTTGGGACACGGGAACCTACGAGCAGTACTTC. Protein sequence: CSAWDTGTYEQYF.

This chain links TRBV12-3 or TRBV12-4 with TRBJ2-2, with a tentative D call TRBD1 (6 bases). V lost 2 bases and J lost 3, with 10 bases in between. This CDR3 comprises 15 residues. As DNA, the CDR3 is TGTGCCAGCAGTTTAAGCGGACAGCACACCGGGGAGCTGTTTTTT. The encoded protein is CASSLSGQHTGELFF.

This clonotype was counted a few times. The chain joins TRBV20-1 to TRBJ1-1; D gene ambiguous. Trimming removed 0 bases from V and 4 bases from J, with 3 bases in between. Germline V gene data show CDR1 as DFQATT and CDR2 as SNEGSKA (reference sequence). The CDR3 extends over 11 amino acids. The CDR3 sequence is CSAREGTEAFF. CDR3 nucleotide sequence: TGCAGTGCTAGAGAGGGCACTGAAGCTTTCTTT.

The chain combines TRBV7-8 with TRBJ2-7; possibly TRBD1 or TRBD2 for D (6 bases each). CDR1 and CDR2 from the germline V gene are SGHVS and FQNEAQ. The CDR3 extends over 14 amino acids. V gave up 7 bases and J gave up 2 bases, with 15 bases separating them. The CDR3 loop reads CASNTGGRTYEQYF. The CDR3 nucleotides read TGTGCCAGCAACACCGGGGGCAGGACCTACGAGCAGTACTTC.

V gene TRBV24-1 combines with J gene TRBJ2-7; D may be TRBD1 (6 bases). Trimming pared 3 bases from V and 4 bases from J, leaving 9 bases between. CDR1 and CDR2 from the germline V gene are KGHDR and SFDVKD. This CDR3 has 13 residues. The CDR3 coding sequence is TGTGCCACCAGTGATAAACAGGGATACGAGCAGTACTTC. It is translated as CATSDKQGYEQYF.